The 21 T cell receptor beta chains in this list originate from one sample, sequenced in a study of CXCR3-negative and CXCR3-positive naive CD8 T cells. Notes on the study in general: TRB CDR3 hydrophobicity was greater in CXCR3-positive naive cells than in CXCR3-negative naive cells.

The authors made the TRB cDNA libraries by 5' RACE using UMI labels. TCRdb reprocessed the 5' RACE reads, with one entry per CDR3 protein and no DNA. The table lists around 110,000 distinct CDR3 sequences. Their antigen targets remain unknown. Sequenced sample: naive CXCR3+ CD8+ T cells from blood. Subset defined: CD45RO-CCR7+CD27+CD95- naive CD8+ T cells expressing CXCR3 (TNR3+). Receptors were obtained from a human donor in good health. Some clones in this sample may be carry-over from other donors' samples.

The chain joins TRBV6-6 to TRBJ2-7. Germline lookup yields CDR1 MNHNY and CDR2 SVGAGI (reference sequence). The CDR3 loop spans 13 amino acids. The CDR3 sequence: CASRPVSSYEQYF.

The chain links TRBV9 to TRBJ2-7; without DNA, the TCRdb call of TRBD1 cannot be checked. Germline CDR1 is SGDLS and CDR2 is YYNGEE. The CDR3 has 15 residues. The CDR3 is CASSVGQASTYEQYF.

The V gene is TRBV28, the J gene TRBJ2-1; lacking DNA, the TRBD2 call made by TCRdb goes unchecked. Germline V lookup: CDR1 MDHEN, CDR2 SYDVKM. The CDR3 has 16 amino acids. This CDR3 is CASSRLEPAAYNEQFF.

The chain has TRBV28 and TRBJ2-7. The germline V gene encodes CDR1 MDHEN and CDR2 SYDVKM. The length of the CDR3 is 13 residues. The CDR3 spells CASSLWEAYEQYF.

This chain uses TRBV30 with TRBJ2-1; the TCRdb call, TRBD1, lacks DNA for checking. Germline V gene sequence: CDR1 GTSNPN, CDR2 SVGIG (reference sequence). The CDR3 runs to 12 residues. CDR3 residues: CAWGTGEGEQFF.

This chain uses TRBV20-1 with TRBJ2-7. This CDR3 is built from 12 residues. Germline V gene sequence: CDR1 DFQATT, CDR2 SNEGSKA (reference sequence). The CDR3 spells CSTRTRIYEQYF.

The chain has TRBV4-3 and TRBJ1-4; TCRdb gives TRBD1 as the D gene, but with no DNA this cannot be confirmed. The germline CDR1 and CDR2 sequences are LGHNA and YSLEER. This CDR3 comprises 17 residues. The CDR3 sequence is CASSQAINRGGDEKLFF.

The gene calls are TRBV12-3 or TRBV12-4 and TRBJ2-3. The CDR3 is made up of 12 amino acids. This CDR3 reads CASVSGTDTQYF.

This chain uses TRBV5-1 with TRBJ2-5. Germline CDR1 is SGHRS and CDR2 is YFSETQ. The CDR3 runs 14 residues. The CDR3 spells CASSQTYFQETQYF.

J is TRBJ1-2 and V is TRBV28; the D call from TCRdb, TRBD1, cannot be confirmed without DNA. The CDR3 has 14 amino acids. Germline values: CDR1 MDHEN, CDR2 SYDVKM. The CDR3 loop reads CASSFEGAQYGYTF.

The rearrangement uses TRBV7-3 and TRBJ2-1; checking the TCRdb D call of TRBD2 is not possible without DNA. CDR1 is SGHTA, CDR2 FQGTGA, per germline. The CDR3 contains 14 residues. Here the CDR3 reads CASGTSGDYNEQFF.

This chain connects TRBV14 to TRBJ2-7; without DNA, the TCRdb call of TRBD2 cannot be checked. The CDR3 covers 14 residues. Per the germline V gene, CDR1 is SGHDN and CDR2 is FVKESK. CDR3 region: CASSSSGISYEQYF. Complete variable domain (other parts from reference TRBV14 and TRBJ2-7): EAGVTQFPSHSVIEKGQTVTLRCDPISGHDNLYWYRRVMGKEIKFLLHFVKESKQDESGMPNNRFLAERTGGTYSTLKVQPAELEDSGVYFCASSSSGISYEQYFGPGTRLTVT.

The chain employs TRBV5-1 and TRBJ2-3; the TRBD1 assignment by TCRdb is unverifiable without DNA. There are 14 residues in the CDR3. Germline V lookup: CDR1 SGHRS, CDR2 YFSETQ. The CDR3 sequence is CASSDGQRTDTQYF.

J is TRBJ2-3 and V is TRBV20-1; the D call of TRBD1 rests on TCRdb alone, since no DNA is present to check it. CDR3 length: 15 residues. Germline CDR1 is DFQATT and CDR2 is SNEGSKA (reference sequence). CDR3 protein: CSGRRGPLGTDTQYF.

The chain links TRBV4-3 to TRBJ2-4; absent DNA, TCRdb's TRBD1 call cannot be checked. Germline CDR1 reads LGHNA; CDR2 reads YSLEER. CDR3 length: 15 residues. The CDR3 here is CASSQTGGSLSIQYF.

The chain is built from TRBV7-9 and TRBJ1-1. This CDR3 comprises 15 residues. Looked up from germline, CDR1 is SEHNR and CDR2 is FQNEAQ (reference sequence). The CDR3 region is CAGSPSLTGNTEAFF.

The chain links TRBV20-1 to TRBJ1-2; lacking DNA, the TRBD1 call made by TCRdb goes unchecked. The germline gives CDR1 DFQATT, CDR2 SNEGSKA (reference sequence). There are 15 residues in the CDR3. CDR3 loop: CSARPLTGINYGYTF.

The chain couples TRBV20-1 to TRBJ2-7. Germline V gene lookup returns CDR1 DFQATT and CDR2 SNEGSKA (reference sequence). The CDR3 has 16 amino acids. CDR3 protein: CSAREYTSGRAYEQYF.

The chain joins TRBV6-2 or TRBV6-3 to TRBJ2-1. This CDR3 has 13 residues. The germline gives CDR1 MNHEY, CDR2 SVGEGT. The CDR3 is CASSSATYNEQFF.

J is TRBJ2-3 and V is TRBV12-3 or TRBV12-4; checking the TCRdb D call of TRBD1 is not possible without DNA. This CDR3 contains 15 residues. This CDR3 is CASNSANPAGDTQYF.

This chain links TRBV7-6 with TRBJ2-7. Germline-derived CDR1 and CDR2 are SGHVS and FNYEAQ. This CDR3 comprises 14 residues. CDR3: CASSLVEDSYEQYF.